Listed below are T cell receptor beta chains from one sample, sequenced in a study of blood T cell repertoires in COVID-19. The table came from immunoSEQ multiplex PCR; TCRdb's copy has only in-frame clones and leaves some out. Found here are some 370,000 clones, around 86% of them singletons; the top ten hold about 4.9%. Sequenced input: PBMCs or T cells enriched from blood (not recorded which). Source of these receptors: a woman aged 45-65 years who had recovered from COVID-19. The CDR3 runs from the conserved cysteine through the conserved F or W. The order of the fields is V gene, J gene, D gene, clone size, CDR3 DNA, CDR3 protein. D genes are given only for firm matches. Expanded clones are given a class, and other clones once, few, many or no size at all.

v_gene: TRBV2
j_gene: TRBJ1-2
d_gene: .
abundance: .
CDR3nt: TGTGCCAGTCAAACCGGGACACGAGACGGCTACACCTTC
CDR3aa: CASQTGTRDGYTF

v_gene: TRBV6-4
j_gene: TRBJ2-7
d_gene: .
abundance: .
CDR3nt: TGTGCCGGGGAGTTTTCGGGTGGTGGTAGGTACGAGCAGTACTTC
CDR3aa: CAGEFSGGGRYEQYF

v_gene: TRBV21-1
j_gene: TRBJ1-1
d_gene: .
abundance: .
CDR3nt: TGTGCCAGCAGCATGATTCGACAGGGGGCGAGAGACACTGAAGCTTTCTTT
CDR3aa: CASSMIRQGARDTEAFF

v_gene: TRBV9
j_gene: TRBJ2-5
d_gene: TRBD2
abundance: .
CDR3nt: TGTGCCAGCAGCGAACTAGCGGGTACACAAGAGACCCAGTACTTC
CDR3aa: CASSELAGTQETQYF

v_gene: TRBV9
j_gene: TRBJ1-1
d_gene: TRBD1
abundance: once
CDR3nt: TGTGCCAGCAGCACCGGACAGGCTAACACTGAAGCTTTCTTT
CDR3aa: CASSTGQANTEAFF

v_gene: TRBV18
j_gene: TRBJ2-5
d_gene: .
abundance: .
CDR3nt: TGTGCCAGCTCGCCTAAAGAGACCCAGTACTTC
CDR3aa: CASSPKETQYF

v_gene: TRBV10-3
j_gene: TRBJ1-6
d_gene: TRBD1
abundance: .
CDR3nt: TGTGCCAACCTAAAACAGGGGAAAGATAATTCACCCCTCCACTTT
CDR3aa: CANLKQGKDNSPLHF

v_gene: TRBV18
j_gene: TRBJ1-2
d_gene: .
abundance: .
CDR3nt: TGTGCCAGCTCACCTGCGGGAGATGGCTACACCTTC
CDR3aa: CASSPAGDGYTF

v_gene: TRBV12-3/TRBV12-4
j_gene: TRBJ1-4
d_gene: TRBD1
abundance: .
CDR3nt: TGTGCCAGCAGACGACAGGGAAAACTGTTTTTT
CDR3aa: CASRRQGKLFF

v_gene: TRBV12-5
j_gene: TRBJ1-2
d_gene: .
abundance: .
CDR3nt: TGTGCTAGTGGTTTGGTACTGGGCAGCATTGGGGGCTACACCTTC
CDR3aa: CASGLVLGSIGGYTF

v_gene: TRBV6-5
j_gene: TRBJ1-5
d_gene: TRBD1
abundance: .
CDR3nt: TGTGCCAGCAGTTGGGACAGGGGAGGTCAGCCCCAGCATTTT
CDR3aa: CASSWDRGGQPQHF

v_gene: TRBV6-5
j_gene: TRBJ2-7
d_gene: .
abundance: .
CDR3nt: TGTGCCAGCAGCACAGACATTACCTCCTACGAGCAGTACTTC
CDR3aa: CASSTDITSYEQYF

v_gene: TRBV7-9
j_gene: TRBJ1-4
d_gene: .
abundance: .
CDR3nt: TGTGCCAGCAGCTTAGGTCAATTTAATGAAAAACTGTTTTTT
CDR3aa: CASSLGQFNEKLFF

v_gene: TRBV9
j_gene: TRBJ2-2
d_gene: TRBD1
abundance: .
CDR3nt: TGTGCCAGCAGCGCACGAGGGGGCTCCCTTCCCGGGGAGCTGTTTTTT
CDR3aa: CASSARGGSLPGELFF

v_gene: TRBV14
j_gene: TRBJ1-4
d_gene: .
abundance: few
CDR3nt: TGTGCCAGCAGCCCTGGACAAGCAACTAATGAAAAACTGTTTTTT
CDR3aa: CASSPGQATNEKLFF

v_gene: TRBV19
j_gene: TRBJ2-5
d_gene: TRBD1
abundance: .
CDR3nt: TGTGCCAGTAGTATGGGTGGGACAGGCCAAGAGACCCAGTACTTC
CDR3aa: CASSMGGTGQETQYF

v_gene: TRBV6-2/TRBV6-3
j_gene: TRBJ1-2
d_gene: .
abundance: .
CDR3nt: TGTGCCAGCAGTTATCCGGGTGAGGGCTACACCTTC
CDR3aa: CASSYPGEGYTF

v_gene: TRBV11-3
j_gene: TRBJ1-1
d_gene: .
abundance: .
CDR3nt: TGTGCCAGCAGCTTTAGGGGTCCCAACACTGAAGCTTTCTTT
CDR3aa: CASSFRGPNTEAFF

v_gene: TRBV7-2
j_gene: TRBJ1-2
d_gene: TRBD1
abundance: .
CDR3nt: TGTGCCAGCAGCTTAGGATGGACAGGCCCAGGGGGTCACGACTACATCTTC
CDR3aa: CASSLGWTGPGGHDYIF

v_gene: TRBV10-3
j_gene: TRBJ1-1
d_gene: TRBD1
abundance: .
CDR3nt: TGTGCCATCAGGGGGACAGGGGACACTGAAGCTTTCTTT
CDR3aa: CAIRGTGDTEAFF

v_gene: TRBV2
j_gene: TRBJ1-1
d_gene: .
abundance: .
CDR3nt: TGTGCCAGCGACGGGGGGTCCGGCGGAGCTTTCTTT
CDR3aa: CASDGGSGGAFF

v_gene: TRBV25-1
j_gene: TRBJ2-3
d_gene: .
abundance: .
CDR3nt: TGTGCCAGCAGTGGCAAACAGGGGTTGGGGGGAGATACGCAGTATTTT
CDR3aa: CASSGKQGLGGDTQYF